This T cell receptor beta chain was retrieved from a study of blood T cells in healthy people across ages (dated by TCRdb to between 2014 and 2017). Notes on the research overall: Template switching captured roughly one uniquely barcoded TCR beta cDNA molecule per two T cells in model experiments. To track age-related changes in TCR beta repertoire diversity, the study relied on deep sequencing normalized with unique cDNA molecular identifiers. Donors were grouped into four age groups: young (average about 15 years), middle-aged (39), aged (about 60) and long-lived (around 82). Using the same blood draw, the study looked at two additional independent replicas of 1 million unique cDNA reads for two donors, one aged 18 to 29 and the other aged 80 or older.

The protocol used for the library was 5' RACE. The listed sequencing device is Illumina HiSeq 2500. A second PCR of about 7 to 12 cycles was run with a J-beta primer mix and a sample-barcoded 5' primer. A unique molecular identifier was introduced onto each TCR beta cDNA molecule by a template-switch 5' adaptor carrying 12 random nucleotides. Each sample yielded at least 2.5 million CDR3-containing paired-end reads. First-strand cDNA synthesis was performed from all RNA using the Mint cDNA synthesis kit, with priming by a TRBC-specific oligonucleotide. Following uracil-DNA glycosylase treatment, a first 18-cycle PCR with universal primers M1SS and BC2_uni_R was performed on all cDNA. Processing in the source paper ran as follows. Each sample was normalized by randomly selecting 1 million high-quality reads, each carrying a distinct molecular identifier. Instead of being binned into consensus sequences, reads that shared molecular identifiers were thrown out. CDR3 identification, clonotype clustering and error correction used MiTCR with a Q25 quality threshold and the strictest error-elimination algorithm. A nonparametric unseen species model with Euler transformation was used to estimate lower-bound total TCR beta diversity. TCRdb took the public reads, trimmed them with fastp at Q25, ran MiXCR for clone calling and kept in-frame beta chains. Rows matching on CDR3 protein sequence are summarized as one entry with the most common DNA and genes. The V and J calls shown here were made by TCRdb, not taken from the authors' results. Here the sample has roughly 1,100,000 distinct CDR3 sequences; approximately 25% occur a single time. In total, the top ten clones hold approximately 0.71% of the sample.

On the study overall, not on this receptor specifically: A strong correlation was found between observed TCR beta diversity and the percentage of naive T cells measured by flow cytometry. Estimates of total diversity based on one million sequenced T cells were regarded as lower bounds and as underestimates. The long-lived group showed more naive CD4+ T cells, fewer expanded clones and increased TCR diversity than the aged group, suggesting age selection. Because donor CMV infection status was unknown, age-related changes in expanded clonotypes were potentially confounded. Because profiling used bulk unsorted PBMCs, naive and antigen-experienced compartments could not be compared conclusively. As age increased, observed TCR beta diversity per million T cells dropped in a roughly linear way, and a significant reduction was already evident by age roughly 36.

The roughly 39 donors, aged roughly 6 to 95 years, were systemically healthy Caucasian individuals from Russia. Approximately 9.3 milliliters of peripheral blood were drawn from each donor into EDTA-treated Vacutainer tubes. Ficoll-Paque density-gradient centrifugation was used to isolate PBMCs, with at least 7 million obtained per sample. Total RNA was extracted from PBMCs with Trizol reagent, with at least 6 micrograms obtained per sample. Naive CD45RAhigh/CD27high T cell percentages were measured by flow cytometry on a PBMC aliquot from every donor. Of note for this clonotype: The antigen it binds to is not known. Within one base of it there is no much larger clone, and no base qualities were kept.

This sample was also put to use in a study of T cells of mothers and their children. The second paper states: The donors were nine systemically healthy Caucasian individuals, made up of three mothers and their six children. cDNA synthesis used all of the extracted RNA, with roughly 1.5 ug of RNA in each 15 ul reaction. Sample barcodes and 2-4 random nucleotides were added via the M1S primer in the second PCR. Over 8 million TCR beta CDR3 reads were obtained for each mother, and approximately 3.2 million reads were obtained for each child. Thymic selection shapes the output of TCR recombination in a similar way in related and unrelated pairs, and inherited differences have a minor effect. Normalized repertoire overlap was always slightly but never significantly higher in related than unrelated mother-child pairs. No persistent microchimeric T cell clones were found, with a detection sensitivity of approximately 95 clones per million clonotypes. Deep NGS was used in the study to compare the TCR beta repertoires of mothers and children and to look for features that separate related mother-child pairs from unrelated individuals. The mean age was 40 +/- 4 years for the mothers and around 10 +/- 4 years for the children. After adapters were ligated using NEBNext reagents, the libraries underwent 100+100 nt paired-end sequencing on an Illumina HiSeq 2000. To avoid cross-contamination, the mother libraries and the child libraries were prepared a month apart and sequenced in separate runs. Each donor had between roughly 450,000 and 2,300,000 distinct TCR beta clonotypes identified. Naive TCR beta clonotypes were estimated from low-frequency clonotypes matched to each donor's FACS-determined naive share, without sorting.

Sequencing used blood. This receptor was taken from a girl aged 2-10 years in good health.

The CDR3 region: CASSPRGRGGTDTQYF. The nucleotide sequence reads as follows: TGTGCCAGCAGCCCCCGGGGGAGAGGGGGAACAGATACGCAGTATTTT. The sequence links TRBV11-1 to TRBJ2-3; the D assignment is uncertain and may be TRBD1 or TRBD2, with 6 bases supporting each. Sequences SGHAT (CDR1) and FQDESV (CDR2) are obtained from the germline V gene (reference sequence). The V end loses 5 bases and the J end loses 3 bases, and a stretch of 18 bases separates them. The CDR3 spans 16 residues, from the cysteine through the phenylalanine. Only the CDR3 portion is preserved as DNA: 48 bases, with reading frame beginning at the first base.